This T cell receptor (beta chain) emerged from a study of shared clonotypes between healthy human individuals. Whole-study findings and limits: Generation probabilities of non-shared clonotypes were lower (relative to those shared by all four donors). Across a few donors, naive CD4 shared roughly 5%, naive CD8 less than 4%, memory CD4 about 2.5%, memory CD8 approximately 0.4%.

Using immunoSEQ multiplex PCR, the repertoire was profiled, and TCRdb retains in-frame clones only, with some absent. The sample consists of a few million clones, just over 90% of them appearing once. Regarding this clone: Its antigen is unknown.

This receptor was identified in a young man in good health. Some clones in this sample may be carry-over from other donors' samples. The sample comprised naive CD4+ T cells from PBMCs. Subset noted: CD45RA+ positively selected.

CDR3 sequence (DNA): TGTGCCAGCAGTCCAGGAGGCGGGGAGCTGTTTTTT. It is translated as CASSPGGGELFF. The V and J genes are TRBV2 and TRBJ2-2; TRBD2 is a possible D gene (5 bases). Germline CDR1 and CDR2: SNHLY and FYNNEI. The CDR3 has 12 residues. The ends were cut back, 5 bases at V and 7 bases at J, with 8 bases in the middle.